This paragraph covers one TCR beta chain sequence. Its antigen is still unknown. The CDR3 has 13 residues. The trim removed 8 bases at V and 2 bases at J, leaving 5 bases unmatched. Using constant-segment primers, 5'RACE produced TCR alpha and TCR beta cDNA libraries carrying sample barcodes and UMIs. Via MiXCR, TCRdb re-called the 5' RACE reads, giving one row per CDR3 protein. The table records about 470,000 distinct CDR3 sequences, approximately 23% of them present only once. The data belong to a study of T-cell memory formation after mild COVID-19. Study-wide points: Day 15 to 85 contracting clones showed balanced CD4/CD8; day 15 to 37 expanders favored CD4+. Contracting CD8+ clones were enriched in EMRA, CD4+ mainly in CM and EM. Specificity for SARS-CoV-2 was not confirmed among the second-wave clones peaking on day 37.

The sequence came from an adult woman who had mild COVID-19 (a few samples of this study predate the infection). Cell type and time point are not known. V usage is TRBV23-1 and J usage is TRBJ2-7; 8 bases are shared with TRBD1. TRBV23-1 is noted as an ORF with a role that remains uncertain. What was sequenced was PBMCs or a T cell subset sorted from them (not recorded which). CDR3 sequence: CASLGQAPYEQYF. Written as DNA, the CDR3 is TGCGCCAGCCTGGGACAGGCCCCCTACGAGCAGTACTTC.